This is a list of T cell receptor beta chains from one sample in a study of cytomegalovirus exposure and HLA in healthy donors. Profiling relied on immunoSEQ multiplex PCR, and the TCRdb table lists in-frame clones only, not all of them. The data show 210,000 or so clones, over 65% seen once. Sequencing input: PBMCs. These TCRs come from a man younger than 35 in good health and CMV-seronegative. Both conserved end residues are part of each CDR3. A D gene is named only where the DNA matches it firmly. Size is omitted from some rows. Given values are once, few, many or a class for expanded clones.

v_call,clone_size,d_call,j_call,cdr3_aa,cdr3_nt
TRBV2,NA,NA,TRBJ2-7,CASSPRVPKTYEQYF,TGTGCCAGCAGCCCCCGGGTCCCAAAAACCTACGAGCAGTACTTC
TRBV5-8,NA,NA,TRBJ1-1,CASSLATDSFREAFF,TGTGCCAGCAGCTTGGCCACGGACAGTTTTCGTGAAGCTTTCTTT
TRBV6-1,NA,TRBD2,TRBJ2-1,CASSVRLAGYNEQFF,TGTGCCAGCAGTGTGCGGCTAGCGGGATACAATGAGCAGTTCTTC
TRBV19,few,TRBD1,TRBJ2-1,CASRDRARDEQFF,TGTGCCAGCCGGGACAGGGCGAGGGATGAGCAGTTCTTC
TRBV2,NA,TRBD1,TRBJ2-6,CASRQGAAGANVLTF,TGTGCCAGCAGACAGGGGGCAGCTGGGGCCAACGTCCTGACTTTC
TRBV5-4,NA,TRBD2,TRBJ2-1,CASSSREAPYNEQFF,TGTGCCAGCAGCTCACGGGAGGCCCCCTACAATGAGCAGTTCTTC
TRBV9,NA,TRBD2,TRBJ2-7,CASSKGLENEQYF,TGTGCCAGCAGCAAGGGACTAGAAAACGAGCAGTACTTC
TRBV10-3,NA,NA,TRBJ2-2,CAISDRAHTGELFF,TGTGCCATCAGTGACAGGGCGCACACCGGGGAGCTGTTTTTT
TRBV12-5,NA,TRBD2,TRBJ2-1,CASGLVRWTSGDYNEQFF,TGTGCTAGTGGTTTGGTACGGTGGACTAGCGGGGACTACAATGAGCAGTTCTTC
TRBV7-2,NA,NA,TRBJ2-7,CASSLVAQGSTYEQYF,TGTGCCAGCAGCTTAGTGGCGCAGGGGTCAACCTACGAGCAGTACTTC
TRBV28,NA,TRBD2,TRBJ2-3,CASKTSGNTDTQYF,TGTGCCAGCAAGACTAGCGGGAATACAGATACGCAGTATTTT
TRBV2,NA,NA,TRBJ2-7,CASSPNFEQYF,TGTGCCAGCAGTCCAAACTTCGAGCAGTACTTC
TRBV5-1,once,TRBD1,TRBJ2-5,CASSPGQGAGETQYF,TGCGCCAGCAGCCCGGGACAGGGGGCAGGAGAGACCCAGTACTTC
TRBV9,NA,TRBD1,TRBJ2-7,CASSQGQGGYEQYF,TGTGCCAGCAGCCAAGGACAGGGCGGCTACGAGCAGTACTTC
TRBV7-6,NA,NA,TRBJ2-3,CASSLNLATDTQYF,TGTGCCAGCAGCTTAAATCTAGCCACAGATACGCAGTATTTT
TRBV30,NA,TRBD1,TRBJ1-2,CACTGGEYGYTF,TGTGCCTGCACAGGGGGAGAATATGGCTACACCTTC